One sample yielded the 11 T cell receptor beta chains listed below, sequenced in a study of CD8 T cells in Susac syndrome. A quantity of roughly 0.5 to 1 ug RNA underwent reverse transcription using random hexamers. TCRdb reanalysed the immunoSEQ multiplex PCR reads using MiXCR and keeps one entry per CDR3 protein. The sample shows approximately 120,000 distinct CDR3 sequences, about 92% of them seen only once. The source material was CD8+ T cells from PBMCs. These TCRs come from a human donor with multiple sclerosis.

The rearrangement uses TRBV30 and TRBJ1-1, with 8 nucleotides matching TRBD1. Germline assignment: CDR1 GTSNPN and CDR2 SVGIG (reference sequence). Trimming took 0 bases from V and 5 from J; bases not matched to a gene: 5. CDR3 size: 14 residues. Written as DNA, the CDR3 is TGTGCCTGGAGTGTCGGACAGGGAGTTACTGAAGCTTTCTTT. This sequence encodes CAWSVGQGVTEAFF.

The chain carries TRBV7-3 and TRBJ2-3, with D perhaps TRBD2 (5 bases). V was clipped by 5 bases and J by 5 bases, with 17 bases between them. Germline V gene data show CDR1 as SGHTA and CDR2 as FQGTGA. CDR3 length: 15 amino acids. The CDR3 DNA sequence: TGTGCCAGCAGCGCACTTACTAGTTTTCAAGATACGCAGTATTTT. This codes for CASSALTSFQDTQYF.

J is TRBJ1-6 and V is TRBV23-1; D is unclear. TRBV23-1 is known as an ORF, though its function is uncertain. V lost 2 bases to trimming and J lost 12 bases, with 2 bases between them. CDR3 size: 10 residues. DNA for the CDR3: TGCGCCAGCAGTCAAGTACCCCTCCACTTT. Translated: CASSQVPLHF.

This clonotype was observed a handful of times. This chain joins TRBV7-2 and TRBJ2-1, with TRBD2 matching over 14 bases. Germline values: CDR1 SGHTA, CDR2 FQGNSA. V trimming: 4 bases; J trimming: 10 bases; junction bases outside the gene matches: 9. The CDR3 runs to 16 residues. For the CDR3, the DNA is TGTGCCAGCAGCTCGATGGGACTAGCGGGAGCGGGGGAGCAGTTCTTC. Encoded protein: CASSSMGLAGAGEQFF.

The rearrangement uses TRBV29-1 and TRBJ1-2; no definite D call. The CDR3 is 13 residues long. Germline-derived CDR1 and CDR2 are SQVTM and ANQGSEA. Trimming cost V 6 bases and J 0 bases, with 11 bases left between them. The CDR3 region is CSVLEISNYGYTF. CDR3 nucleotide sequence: TGCAGCGTCCTAGAGATTTCTAACTATGGCTACACCTTC.

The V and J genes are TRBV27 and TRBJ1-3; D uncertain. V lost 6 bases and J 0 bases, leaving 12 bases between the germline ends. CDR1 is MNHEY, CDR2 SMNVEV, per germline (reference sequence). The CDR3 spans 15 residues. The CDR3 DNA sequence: TGTGCCAGCAGCCCCCACTCCAGCTCTGGAAACACCATATATTTT. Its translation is CASSPHSSSGNTIYF.

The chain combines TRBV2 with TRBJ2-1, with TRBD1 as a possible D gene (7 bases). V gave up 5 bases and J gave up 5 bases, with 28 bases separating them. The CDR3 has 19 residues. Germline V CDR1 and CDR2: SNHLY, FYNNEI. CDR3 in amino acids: CASSPPRGMTGPFHNEQFF. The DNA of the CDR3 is TGTGCCAGCAGTCCGCCACGGGGGATGACAGGGCCATTTCACAATGAGCAGTTCTTC. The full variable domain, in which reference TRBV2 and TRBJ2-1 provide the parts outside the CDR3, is EPEVTQTPSHQVTQMGQEVILRCVPISNHLYFYWYRQILGQKVEFLVSFYNNEISEKSEIFDDQFSVERPDGSNFTLKIRSTKLEDSAMYFCASSPPRGMTGPFHNEQFFGPGTRLTVL.

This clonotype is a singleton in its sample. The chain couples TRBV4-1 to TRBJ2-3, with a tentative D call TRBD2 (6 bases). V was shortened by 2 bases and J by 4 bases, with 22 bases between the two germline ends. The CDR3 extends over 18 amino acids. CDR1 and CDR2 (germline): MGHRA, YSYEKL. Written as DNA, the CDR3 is TGCGCCAGCAGCCAAATAACCCCGACTAGTAGTAGGGCAGATACGCAGTATTTT. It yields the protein CASSQITPTSSRADTQYF.

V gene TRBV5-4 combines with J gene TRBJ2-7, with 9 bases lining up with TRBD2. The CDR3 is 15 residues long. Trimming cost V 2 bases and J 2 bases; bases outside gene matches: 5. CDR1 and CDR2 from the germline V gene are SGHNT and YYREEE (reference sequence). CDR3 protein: CASSFLSGGTYEQYF. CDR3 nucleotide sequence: TGTGCCAGCAGCTTTCTCAGCGGGGGGACCTACGAGCAGTACTTC.

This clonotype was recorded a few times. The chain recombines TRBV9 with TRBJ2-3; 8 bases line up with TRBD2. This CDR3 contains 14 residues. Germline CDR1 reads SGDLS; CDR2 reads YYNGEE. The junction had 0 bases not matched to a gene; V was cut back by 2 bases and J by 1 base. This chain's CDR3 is CASSVSGGTDTQYF. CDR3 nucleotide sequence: TGTGCCAGCAGCGTTAGCGGGGGCACAGATACGCAGTATTTT. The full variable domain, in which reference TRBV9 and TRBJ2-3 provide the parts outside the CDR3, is DSGVTQTPKHLITATGQRVTLRCSPRSGDLSVYWYQQSLDQGLQFLIQYYNGEERAKGNILERFSAQQFPDLHSELNLSSLELGDSALYFCASSVSGGTDTQYFGPGTRLTVL.

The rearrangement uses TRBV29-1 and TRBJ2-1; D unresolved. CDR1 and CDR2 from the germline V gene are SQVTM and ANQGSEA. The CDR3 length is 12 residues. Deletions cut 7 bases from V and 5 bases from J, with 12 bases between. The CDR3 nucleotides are TGCAGCGCAACACGAGGAGACAATGAGCAGTTCTTC. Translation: CSATRGDNEQFF.